Below, one T cell receptor (beta chain) is given with its context. Between the trimmed V and J ends, which lost 6 bases and 4 bases, there was a span of 12 bases. Germline V lookup: CDR1 KGHSH, CDR2 LQKENI. This CDR3 contains 13 residues. This entry comes from a study of blood T cell repertoires in COVID-19. On the study more broadly: Both acute and convalescent COVID-19 samples were obtained from the United States, Italy and Spain. Sources were T cells, B-cell-depleted T cells, or PBMCs; the material itself was cDNA or gDNA.

The assay was immunoSEQ multiplex PCR, and TCRdb's table has in-frame clones only and misses some. Among more than 110,000 clones listed, roughly 80% were seen once. Sample: peripheral blood. J is TRBJ1-2 and V is TRBV18, with D possibly TRBD1 on 6 matching bases. This receptor was identified in a woman in her sixties with acute or convalescent COVID-19. CDR3 nucleotide sequence: TGTGCCAGCTCTCCGACAGGCCCCTATGGCTACACCTTC. It codes for CASSPTGPYGYTF. Full variable domain (outside the CDR3, taken from reference TRBV18 and TRBJ1-2): NAGVMQNPRHLVRRRGQEARLRCSPMKGHSHVYWYRQLPEEGLKFMVYLQKENIIDESGMPKERFSAEFPKEGPSILRIQQVVRGDSAAYFCASSPTGPYGYTFGSGTRLTVV.